This T cell receptor beta chain was retrieved from a study of cytomegalovirus exposure and HLA in healthy donors. Study-level information: The roughly 670 first-cohort repertoires and the 120 or so validation repertoires shared the same platform, a later analysis reported.

This clone was observed a handful of times. Measured with immunoSEQ multiplex PCR; TCRdb has only the in-frame clones, and not every one. The table has 150,000 to 160,000 clones, about 82% seen once. This CDR3 contains 15 residues. CDR1 is SEHNR and CDR2 is FQNEAQ in the germline V gene (reference sequence). V was clipped by 3 bases and J by 0 bases, with 9 bases between them. The V gene is TRBV7-9, the J gene TRBJ1-3; D ambiguous. This TCR derives from a human donor in good health. Source material: PBMCs. The chain's CDR3 is CASSLRWSSGNTIYF. The CDR3 DNA reads as TGTGCCAGCAGCTTGCGGTGGAGCTCTGGAAACACCATATATTTT.